The source of this TCR beta chain is a study of blood T cell repertoires in COVID-19. Study at large: Spain, Italy and the United States supplied samples that represented acute and convalescent COVID-19. T cells, B-cell-depleted T cells, or PBMCs provided the cDNA or gDNA that served as material.

Original processing notes: From reference gene primer amplification, estimates of nucleated cell counts were derived. Data came from immunoSEQ multiplex PCR; TCRdb stores just in-frame clones and leaves some out. V and J calls and clone size come straight from that table; D and trimming were deduced from the DNA. The repertoire holds some 280,000 clones, around nine tenths seen once, with 0.94% in the top ten. Germline loops: CDR1 MNHNS, CDR2 SASEGT. The CDR3 is 15 residues long. The ends lost 3 bases at V and 5 bases at J; junction bases unmatched: 6. The chain couples TRBV6-1 to TRBJ2-1; 8 bases are a match to TRBD1. Sequencing used peripheral blood. The TCR was taken from a woman aged 35 to 49 who had recovered from COVID-19. CDR3 protein: CASSEGGQAHNEQFF. CDR3 nucleotide sequence: TGTGCCAGCAGTGAGGGGGGACAGGCCCACAATGAGCAGTTCTTC.